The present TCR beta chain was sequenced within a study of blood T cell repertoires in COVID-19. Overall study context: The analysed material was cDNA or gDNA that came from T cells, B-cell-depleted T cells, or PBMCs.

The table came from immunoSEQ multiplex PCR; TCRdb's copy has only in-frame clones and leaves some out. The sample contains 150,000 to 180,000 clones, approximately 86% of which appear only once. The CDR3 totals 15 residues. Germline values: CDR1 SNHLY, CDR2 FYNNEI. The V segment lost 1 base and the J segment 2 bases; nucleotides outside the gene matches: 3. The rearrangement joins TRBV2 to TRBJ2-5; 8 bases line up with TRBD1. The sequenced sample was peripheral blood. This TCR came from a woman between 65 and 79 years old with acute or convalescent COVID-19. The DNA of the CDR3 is TGTGCCAGCAGTGAAGAAGGGACAGGTCAAGAGACCCAGTACTTC. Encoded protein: CASSEEGTGQETQYF. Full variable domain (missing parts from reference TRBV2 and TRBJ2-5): EPEVTQTPSHQVTQMGQEVILRCVPISNHLYFYWYRQILGQKVEFLVSFYNNEISEKSEIFDDQFSVERPDGSNFTLKIRSTKLEDSAMYFCASSEEGTGQETQYFGPGTRLLVL.